One sample yielded the 23 T cell receptor beta chains listed below, sequenced in a study of neurological immune-mediated disorders. One entry per CDR3 protein, called by TCRdb with MiXCR from the 5' RACE reads. Of about 30,000 distinct CDR3 sequences listed, 15% are singletons. Material for sequencing was PBMCs. Receptors originate from a man aged 65-85 years in good health.

The chain links TRBV2 to TRBJ1-1; tentative D call: TRBD1 (6 bases). Deletions cut 10 bases from V and 4 bases from J, with 10 bases between. The germline CDR1 and CDR2 sequences are SNHLY and FYNNEI. The CDR3 runs to 11 residues. This chain's CDR3 is CAIGGGTEAFF. CDR3 nucleotide sequence: TGTGCCATAGGGGGGGGCACTGAAGCTTTCTTT.

This clonotype was recorded at least ten times. V is TRBV7-2 and J is TRBJ2-7; D is perhaps TRBD2 (6 bases). CDR1 SGHTA and CDR2 FQGNSA come from the germline V gene. V was pared by 8 bases and J by 0 bases, with 14 bases between. CDR3 length: 14 residues. In DNA, the CDR3 is TGTGCCAGCGTCTCGGGAGAAGCCTCCTACGAGCAGTACTTC. Its translation: CASVSGEASYEQYF.

Many counts were recorded for this clonotype. The chain couples TRBV4-3 to TRBJ2-3; D is unclear. V was trimmed by 0 bases and J by 6 bases, leaving 7 bases between them. This CDR3 has 13 amino acids. Germline V gene sequence: CDR1 LGHNA, CDR2 YSLEER. The CDR3 coding sequence is TGCGCCAGCAGCCAAGATCGGTATGATACGCAGTATTTT. It encodes CASSQDRYDTQYF.

This clonotype was counted ten times or more. This chain connects TRBV5-1 to TRBJ2-5; perhaps TRBD1 as D (6 bases). The CDR3 is 15 residues long. The germline V gene encodes CDR1 SGHRS and CDR2 YFSETQ. Deletions cut 4 bases from V and 1 base from J, with 14 bases between. The CDR3 DNA is TGCGCCAGCAGCGGAGATACAGGGCCCCAAGAGACCCAGTACTTC. Encoded protein: CASSGDTGPQETQYF.

In this sample, this clonotype turned up many times. The V gene is TRBV4-2, the J gene TRBJ2-3, with 9 nucleotides matching TRBD1. The V and J ends lost 2 bases and 1 base, in that order; junction bases with no gene match: 4. Germline CDR1 reads LGHNA; CDR2 reads YNFKEQ. The CDR3 has 16 amino acids. CDR3 region: CASSQPQGAGTDTQYF. The CDR3 region has the DNA TGTGCCAGCAGCCAACCACAGGGGGCCGGCACAGATACGCAGTATTTT.

Ten or more counts support this clonotype. For the CDR3, the DNA is TGCAGTGCTACAGAGAACACCGGGGAGCTGTTTTTT. Its translation: CSATENTGELFF. V is TRBV20-1 and J is TRBJ2-2, with D unresolved. There are 12 residues in the CDR3. V lost 4 bases and J 1 base, leaving 4 bases between the germline ends. Germline V gene data show CDR1 as DFQATT and CDR2 as SNEGSKA (reference sequence).

This clonotype was picked up a small number of times. This chain uses TRBV7-6 with TRBJ2-1, with 7 positions matching TRBD1. Germline V gives CDR1 SGHVS, CDR2 FNYEAQ. CDR3 length equals 15 residues. Trimming removed 3 bases from V and 6 bases from J; junction bases left unmatched: 8. The DNA of the CDR3 is TGTGCCAGCAGCTTTTCCGGGACAGAGGGCAATGAGCAGTTCTTC. Translated: CASSFSGTEGNEQFF.

The sample holds many counts of this clonotype. The DNA for the CDR3 is TGTGCCTGGAGGTTGCGGAGGAACACTGAAGCTTTCTTT. Translating gives CAWRLRRNTEAFF. The chain employs TRBV30 and TRBJ1-1; D gene unclear. Per germline, CDR1 GTSNPN and CDR2 SVGIG (reference sequence). The V end lost 3 bases, the J end lost 1 base, and 9 bases lay between the germline ends. This CDR3 has 13 residues.

At least ten counts were recorded for this clonotype. The rearrangement joins TRBV5-1 to TRBJ2-3; no definite D call. The germline V and J ends were trimmed by 0 bases and 1 base, with 9 bases remaining between them. The CDR3 covers 15 residues. Per germline, CDR1 SGHRS and CDR2 YFSETQ. In nucleotides, the CDR3 is TGCGCCAGCAGCTTGGAAATTACCCGCACAGATACGCAGTATTTT. This sequence encodes CASSLEITRTDTQYF.

At least ten counts were recorded for this clonotype. The V gene is TRBV20-1, the J gene TRBJ2-1; D call uncertain. V was cut by 6 bases and J by 5 bases, with 23 bases left in between. The CDR3 covers 16 residues. Germline V lookup: CDR1 DFQATT, CDR2 SNEGSKA (reference sequence). CDR3 in amino acids: CSAGPRRAGSNNEQFF. As DNA, the CDR3 is TGCAGTGCCGGGCCTCGGAGAGCAGGTTCGAACAATGAGCAGTTCTTC.

As DNA, the CDR3 is TGCAGTGCTACACGGGACGGTGGCTACACCTTC. It is translated as CSATRDGGYTF. The V gene is TRBV20-1, the J gene TRBJ1-2, with D possibly TRBD1 on 5 matching bases. Germline assignment: CDR1 DFQATT and CDR2 SNEGSKA (reference sequence). Trimming removed 4 bases from V and 7 bases from J, with 10 bases in between. CDR3 length equals 11 residues.

This clonotype has at least ten counts. This chain uses TRBV7-2 with TRBJ1-2, with 9 bases that match TRBD1. CDR3 length equals 15 residues. J gave up 2 bases and V 6 bases, and 7 bases lay outside the gene matches. Germline lookup yields CDR1 SGHTA and CDR2 FQGNSA. CDR3 sequence reads: CASSPTGGANYGYTF. In nucleotides, the CDR3 is TGTGCCAGCAGTCCTACAGGGGGCGCGAACTATGGCTACACCTTC.

This chain links TRBV20-1 with TRBJ2-4, with D possibly being TRBD2 (5 bases). CDR3 length equals 12 residues. V gave up 5 bases and J gave up 9 bases, with 14 bases separating them. Germline V gene sequence: CDR1 DFQATT, CDR2 SNEGSKA (reference sequence). CDR3 nucleotide sequence: TGCAGTGCTGGGAGTAACTTAGGCATTCAGTACTTC. Its protein is CSAGSNLGIQYF.

This clonotype was counted at least ten times. The chain has TRBV24-1 and TRBJ2-7; D is uncertain. The germline V and J ends were trimmed by 9 bases and 0 bases, with 14 bases remaining between them. CDR1 is KGHDR, CDR2 SFDVKD, per germline. CDR3 length equals 14 residues. The CDR3 loop is CATFGTLYSYEQYF. DNA for the CDR3: TGTGCCACCTTCGGAACCCTTTACTCCTACGAGCAGTACTTC.

This clonotype was observed at least ten times. The V gene is TRBV20-1, the J gene TRBJ2-7, with 15 bases that match TRBD2. With V trimmed by 6 bases and J by 4 bases, 13 bases remained unmatched. The CDR3 runs to 17 residues. Per the germline V gene, CDR1 is DFQATT and CDR2 is SNEGSKA (reference sequence). CDR3 sequence: CSALDGTSGGPPYEQYF. The DNA of the CDR3 is TGCAGTGCCCTCGACGGGACTAGCGGGGGGCCACCTTACGAGCAGTACTTC.

As for this clonotype: An end of the junction does not agree with germline; a read error may underlie this. The rearrangement uses TRBV3-1 and TRBJ2-1, with D hard to call. Germline CDR1 LGHDT, CDR2 YNNKEL (reference sequence). The CDR3 consists of 12 residues. CDR3 sequence (DNA): TGTGCCAGCAGCCGCGAGTACTATGAGAAGTTCTTC. This encodes CASSREYYEKFF.

Regarding this clonotype: The DNA is omitted, as the CDR3 cannot be located on it reliably, and the CDR3 follows TCRdb's listing. The chain combines TRBV5-5 with TRBJ2-2; whether TRBD1, the table's D call, matches the DNA was not checked. Looked up from germline, CDR1 is SGHKS and CDR2 is YYEKEE (reference sequence). The CDR3 region is 22 residues in length, termini included. CDR3 loop: CASSFYICSARDPQGWAGELFF.

In its sample, this clonotype was seen many times. The rearrangement joins TRBV6-5 to TRBJ2-7; 7 bases map to TRBD1. This CDR3 spans 12 amino acids. J gave up 3 bases and V 10 bases, and 6 bases lay outside the gene matches. Germline V gene sequence: CDR1 MNHEY, CDR2 SVGAGI. The CDR3 coding sequence is TGTGCCACGAAGGGACAGCTCTACGAGCAGTACTTC. Translation gives CATKGQLYEQYF.

This clonotype qualifies as medium-sized. The J gene is TRBJ1-1, the V gene TRBV7-3; TRBD1 matches at 8 bases. V shed 5 bases, J shed 3 bases, and the junction held 8 bases outside the gene matches. CDR3 length: 15 amino acids. Germline V gene lookup returns CDR1 SGHTA and CDR2 FQGTGA. The CDR3 region has the DNA TGTGCCAGCAGCCTTACAGGGGGAGGGGACACTGAAGCTTTCTTT. The encoded protein is CASSLTGGGDTEAFF.

This clonotype showed up many times. The chain carries TRBV5-1 and TRBJ2-1; D call uncertain. V lost 0 bases to trimming and J lost 10 bases, with 8 bases between them. CDR3 length: 12 amino acids. Germline CDR1 and CDR2: SGHRS and YFSETQ. The chain's CDR3 is CASSLVLEEQFF. In nucleotides, the CDR3 is TGCGCCAGCAGCTTGGTCCTAGAGGAGCAGTTCTTC.

This clonotype was recorded many times. The DNA of the CDR3 is TGTGCCAGCAGCGGGAACAGGGTGGGGTATCGCAATCAGCCCCAGCATTTT. Translating gives CASSGNRVGYRNQPQHF. The rearrangement joins TRBV12-3 or TRBV12-4 to TRBJ1-5, with D possibly being TRBD1 (6 bases). The CDR3 is 17 residues long. With 6 bases removed from V and 2 bases from J, the gap between germline ends came to 20 bases.

As to this clonotype: An end of the junction does not agree with germline; a read error may underlie this. The chain combines TRBV10-3 with TRBJ2-3; no firm D call. The CDR3 has 13 amino acids. CDR1 ENHRY and CDR2 SYGVKD come from the germline V gene. The CDR3, as DNA: TGTGCCATCTGTGCGCCCCGCACAGATACGCACTATTTT. Translation gives CAICAPRTDTHYF.

This clonotype was recorded many times. The V gene is TRBV29-1, the J gene TRBJ1-3; 7 nucleotides align to TRBD1. The trim removed 7 bases at V and 0 bases at J, leaving 6 bases unmatched. This CDR3 has 14 residues. Germline V lookup: CDR1 SQVTM, CDR2 ANQGSEA. The CDR3 DNA sequence: TGCAGCGCTCGGACAGGCCGCTCTGGAAACACCATATATTTT. Its translation is CSARTGRSGNTIYF. The variable domain in full, with the rest retrieved from reference TRBV29-1 and TRBJ1-3, is SAVISQKPSRDICQRGTSLTIQCQVDSQVTMMFWYRQQPGQSLTLIATANQGSEATYESGFVIDKFPISRPNLTFSTLTVSNMSPEDSSIYLCSARTGRSGNTIYFGEGSWLTVV.